The 28 T cell receptor beta chains below all came from one sample that was sequenced in a study of long-term antiretroviral therapy in people with HIV. At the survey level, the v3.0 immunoSEQ assay was run. The repertoire was sequenced with immunoSEQ multiplex PCR; TCRdb's copy has only in-frame clones and lacks some. Of about 33,000 clones in the sample, roughly 96% were seen once. The sample here was unsorted PBMCs, taken 6.5 to 6.9 years after starting antiretroviral therapy. These receptors originate from a young man with HIV.

This chain links TRBV9 with TRBJ2-3; 7 bases agree with TRBD2. J lost 4 bases, V lost 3 bases, and 20 bases had no gene match. CDR1 is SGDLS, CDR2 YYNGEE, per germline. The CDR3 runs 19 residues. The CDR3 loop reads CASSDREGGRPPGPDTQYF. The CDR3 coding sequence is TGTGCCAGCAGCGACCGAGAGGGCGGGAGACCCCCGGGACCAGATACGCAGTATTTT.

The chain uses TRBV10-3 and TRBJ2-3; 10 nucleotides match TRBD2. The CDR3 has 16 residues. Germline V gives CDR1 ENHRY, CDR2 SYGVKD. Losses at the gene ends were 10 bases for V and 0 bases for J; bases not matched to a gene: 10. Here the CDR3 reads CATRAGGPQSTDTQYF. The DNA for the CDR3 is TGTGCCACTCGAGCGGGAGGGCCCCAGAGCACAGATACGCAGTATTTT.

The chain uses TRBV27 and TRBJ2-3; the D is unclear. The V and J ends lost 1 base and 3 bases respectively, with 5 bases between them. The CDR3 totals 13 residues. Germline V lookup: CDR1 MNHEY, CDR2 SMNVEV (reference sequence). The CDR3 protein is CASSLFTTDTQYF. The CDR3 DNA reads TGTGCCAGCAGTTTATTCACGACAGATACGCAGTATTTT.

This chain joins TRBV6-6 and TRBJ1-1; D unresolved. Germline V gene sequence: CDR1 MNHNY, CDR2 SVGAGI (reference sequence). V dropped 6 bases and J dropped 6 bases, with 17 bases sitting between them. The CDR3 has 14 residues. The CDR3 spells CASSRYQEVAEAFF. The CDR3 DNA sequence: TGTGCCAGCAGCCGATACCAGGAGGTAGCTGAAGCTTTCTTT.

The J gene is TRBJ1-5, the V gene TRBV19, with 11 bases that match TRBD1. The germline V gene encodes CDR1 LNHDA and CDR2 SQIVND (reference sequence). The V segment lost 7 bases and the J segment 6 bases; nucleotides outside the gene matches: 5. The CDR3 spans 14 residues. In DNA, the CDR3 is TGTGCCAGTACAATGGACAGGGGGCGTCAGCCCCAGCATTTT. This gives the protein CASTMDRGRQPQHF.

This sequence joins TRBV4-1 and TRBJ1-2; TRBD1 is a possible D gene (6 bases). In germline, CDR1 is MGHRA, CDR2 YSYEKL. V lost 3 bases to trimming and J lost 0 bases, with 11 bases between them. The CDR3 is made up of 15 amino acids. The CDR3 DNA is TGCGCCAGCAGCCACCCCAGGGGAACTAACTATGGCTACACCTTC. Translating it yields CASSHPRGTNYGYTF.

The chain links TRBV30 to TRBJ2-1; TRBD2 matches 8 bases. J was trimmed by 5 bases and V by 4 bases; bases with no gene match: 19. The CDR3 spans 18 residues. CDR1 and CDR2 (germline): GTSNPN, SVGIG (reference sequence). The CDR3 DNA sequence: TGTGCCTGGACTCTACGCGGGACTAGATACACGGGAGACAATGAGCAGTTCTTC. Residues: CAWTLRGTRYTGDNEQFF.

A single count supports this clone. This sequence joins TRBV6-6 and TRBJ1-5; D call uncertain. This CDR3 is 14 amino acids long. CDR1 is MNHNY, CDR2 SVGAGI, per germline (reference sequence). V lost 2 bases to trimming and J lost 0 bases, with 5 bases between them. The CDR3 reads CASSYADSNQPQHF. CDR3 coding DNA: TGTGCCAGCAGTTACGCGGATAGCAATCAGCCCCAGCATTTT.

The CDR3 DNA reads TGTGCCATCGGGGAGAACACTGAAGCTTTCTTT. Its protein is CAIGENTEAFF. The chain uses TRBV10-3 and TRBJ1-1; no clear D. Trimming cost V 8 bases and J 1 base, with 5 bases left between them. This CDR3 is 11 amino acids long. Looked up from germline, CDR1 is ENHRY and CDR2 is SYGVKD.

V usage is TRBV4-2 and J usage is TRBJ1-1; D possibly corresponds to TRBD1 (5 bases). The V end lost 0 bases, the J end lost 6 bases, and 17 bases lay between the germline ends. Germline loops: CDR1 LGHNA, CDR2 YNFKEQ. CDR3 length equals 16 residues. DNA of the CDR3: TGTGCCAGCAGCCAAGATGAGGGAGGGATCAGGGCTGAAGCTTTCTTT. Protein: CASSQDEGGIRAEAFF.

Details on this clone: The same CDR3 arises from other DNA sequences in this sample as well. The chain couples TRBV27 to TRBJ2-7; no definite D call. Germline V gives CDR1 MNHEY, CDR2 SMNVEV (reference sequence). Trimming shortened V by 2 bases and J by 2 bases, and 7 bases separated the two germline ends. The CDR3 runs to 13 residues. The CDR3 DNA sequence: TGTGCCAGCAGTTTAAAGGGAACCTACGAGCAGTACTTC. Translation: CASSLKGTYEQYF.

The J gene is TRBJ1-5, the V gene TRBV12-2; TRBD1, the table's D call, was not compared with the DNA. TRBV12-2 is termed a pseudogene. This CDR3 comprises 17 residues. CDR3 nucleotides: TGTGCAAGTCGCTTAGCTAGACAGACGCATAGCAATCAGCCCCAGCATTTT. It is translated as CASRLARQTHSNQPQHF.

The chain uses TRBV9 and TRBJ2-4; D is perhaps TRBD1 or TRBD2 (6 bases each). Between the trimmed V and J ends, which lost 0 bases and 9 bases, there was a span of 10 bases. Per the germline V gene, CDR1 is SGDLS and CDR2 is YYNGEE. The CDR3 is 13 residues long. DNA of the CDR3: TGTGCCAGCAGCGTAGAGGGGGGAAGCATTCAGTACTTC. Its protein is CASSVEGGSIQYF.

The J gene is TRBJ2-1, the V gene TRBV15; the D gene is possibly TRBD2 (6 bases). CDR1 is LNHNV and CDR2 is YYDKDF in the germline V gene (reference sequence). V was trimmed by 1 base and J by 4 bases, leaving 8 bases between them. The CDR3 runs to 14 residues. As DNA, the CDR3 is TGTGCCACCAGCAGAGGACTAGAATACAATGAGCAGTTCTTC. It codes for CATSRGLEYNEQFF.

The rearrangement joins TRBV20-1 to TRBJ2-3, with a possible D match to TRBD2 (5 bases). This CDR3 is built from 11 residues. The germline CDR1 and CDR2 sequences are DFQATT and SNEGSKA (reference sequence). CDR3 nucleotide sequence: TGCAGCCCGGGAAGCACAGATACGCAGTATTTT. This translates into CSPGSTDTQYF.

The chain has TRBV18 and TRBJ1-2; D is uncertain. Trimming removed 8 bases from V and 8 bases from J, with 21 bases in between. Germline loops: CDR1 KGHSH, CDR2 LQKENI. The CDR3 runs to 14 residues. The CDR3 sequence is CASPESDGGPGYTF. The CDR3 DNA follows: TGTGCCAGCCCGGAATCTGACGGCGGGCCAGGCTACACCTTC.

The chain couples TRBV5-5 to TRBJ2-1, with D tentatively TRBD2 (7 bases). The CDR3 spans 16 residues. V was shortened by 2 bases and J by 5 bases, with 17 bases between the two germline ends. Germline CDR1 is SGHKS and CDR2 is YYEKEE (reference sequence). The CDR3 region has the DNA TGTGCCAGCAGCTTATTCGGCGGGAGACAGGACAATGAGCAGTTCTTC. Its translation is CASSLFGGRQDNEQFF.

The J gene is TRBJ2-2, the V gene TRBV5-1; D unresolved. Germline CDR1 SGHRS, CDR2 YFSETQ. The CDR3 is 14 residues long. V was clipped by 0 bases and J by 3 bases, with 6 bases between them. CDR3 DNA: TGCGCCAGCAGCTTGGGACGCTACACCGGGGAGCTGTTTTTT. It specifies CASSLGRYTGELFF.

The chain carries TRBV19 and TRBJ1-3; D is uncertain. Germline values: CDR1 LNHDA, CDR2 SQIVND (reference sequence). Trimming stripped 9 bases from V and 3 bases from J, with 12 bases between. This CDR3 comprises 13 residues. For the CDR3, the DNA is TGTGCCAGCCGGATCCTAGGTGGAAACACCATATATTTT. It yields the protein CASRILGGNTIYF.

The chain couples TRBV6-4 to TRBJ1-1; TRBD1 is a possible D gene (6 bases). The CDR3 has 10 amino acids. The V end was cut by 8 bases, the J end by 9 bases, with 10 bases between. Germline CDR1 and CDR2: MRHNA and SNTAGT. The CDR3 DNA reads TGTGCCAGCGCGGGACATCAAGCTTTCTTT. It codes for CASAGHQAFF.

The V gene is TRBV29-1, the J gene TRBJ2-7; possibly TRBD1 or TRBD2 for D (5 bases each). The CDR3 loop spans 13 amino acids. CDR1 is SQVTM, CDR2 ANQGSEA, per germline. Trimming pared 4 bases from V and 4 bases from J, leaving 14 bases between. The DNA of the CDR3 is TGCAGCGTTGTAGGTCGGGGCCCTTACGAGCAGTACTTC. This translates into CSVVGRGPYEQYF.

The chain is built from TRBV19 and TRBJ2-2, with a tentative D call TRBD1 (5 bases). The CDR3 is 12 residues long. From germline, CDR1 is LNHDA and CDR2 SQIVND (reference sequence). With 8 bases removed from V and 9 bases from J, the gap between germline ends came to 13 bases. In nucleotides, the CDR3 is TGTGCCAGTGCGCAGGGTTATAGGGAGCTGTTTTTT. The encoded protein is CASAQGYRELFF.

The chain carries TRBV9 and TRBJ1-6; D is perhaps TRBD1 (6 bases). The CDR3 has 16 residues. CDR1 and CDR2 (germline): SGDLS, YYNGEE. Trimming took 4 bases from V and 8 from J, leaving 19 bases between them. The CDR3 here is CASSSQRGGRDSPLHF. The CDR3 DNA reads TGTGCCAGCAGCTCCCAGCGGGGGGGCAGGGATTCACCCCTCCACTTT.

This chain joins TRBV19 and TRBJ2-3; TRBD2 agrees at 12 bases. The junction had 6 bases not matched to a gene; V was cut back by 8 bases and J by 0 bases. The CDR3 is 16 amino acids. The germline CDR1 and CDR2 sequences are LNHDA and SQIVND (reference sequence). The CDR3 reads CASATSGGISTDTQYF. In DNA form, the CDR3 reads TGTGCCAGTGCAACTAGCGGGGGGATTAGCACAGATACGCAGTATTTT.

There are a few counts of this clone. This sequence joins TRBV12-5 and TRBJ2-2; tentatively, D is TRBD1 or TRBD2 (5 bases each). V shed 8 bases and J shed 4 bases, with 14 bases lying between them. Germline V lookup: CDR1 LGHNT, CDR2 FRNRAP. This CDR3 contains 14 residues. The CDR3 DNA reads as TGTGCTAGTCGTACCGGGACCATCACCGGGGAGCTGTTTTTT. This sequence encodes CASRTGTITGELFF. Using reference TRBV12-5 and TRBJ2-2 for the parts outside the CDR3, the full variable domain is DARVTQTPRHKVTEMGQEVTMRCQPILGHNTVFWYRQTMMQGLELLAYFRNRAPLDDSGMPKDRFSAEMPDATLATLKIQPSEPRDSAVYFCASRTGTITGELFFGEGSRLTVL.

The chain uses TRBV7-9 and TRBJ1-2; no definite D call. The V end was cut by 5 bases, the J end by 8 bases, with 12 bases between. The germline CDR1 and CDR2 sequences are SEHNR and FQNEAQ (reference sequence). The length of the CDR3 is 12 residues. The CDR3 spells CASSLPLGGYTF. The CDR3 nucleotides are TGTGCCAGCAGCCTCCCCCTTGGGGGCTACACCTTC.

The chain carries TRBV6-4 and TRBJ2-1; D unresolved. With 2 bases removed from V and 5 bases from J, the gap between germline ends came to 7 bases. The CDR3 contains 13 residues. CDR1 is MRHNA and CDR2 is SNTAGT in the germline V gene. The CDR3 DNA follows: TGTGCCAGCAGTGACGCGGCGGACAATGAGCAGTTCTTC. This codes for CASSDAADNEQFF.

This clone was observed once. The rearrangement uses TRBV30 and TRBJ2-3; TRBD2 matches at 10 bases. CDR1 is GTSNPN, CDR2 SVGIG, per germline (reference sequence). J lost 3 bases, V lost 0 bases, and 3 bases had no gene match. The CDR3 runs 15 residues. The CDR3 DNA is TGTGCCTGGAGTGTAGGGACTAGCGTGACAGATACGCAGTATTTT. Translated, it gives CAWSVGTSVTDTQYF.